The source of this T cell receptor beta chain is a study of cytomegalovirus exposure and HLA in healthy donors (dated by TCRdb to about 2017). Broadly, across the study: An earlier analysis of a few hundred of the donors reported 250 to 300 Gb of sequence data and some 110 million unique TCR beta sequences obtained from some 170 million T cells. An early release covering more than 500 HLA-typed donors comprised approximately 300 gigabases of sequencing data and roughly 86 million unique TCR sequences. Among a few hundred genotyped donors of the cohort, an average of around 240,000 unique TCR beta nucleotide sequences were sequenced per donor, roughly 20% of them non-productive. The study combined high-throughput TCR immunosequencing, statistical association of individual TCRs with disease status, and machine learning to predict cytomegalovirus infection status. The T cell repertoires of 666 subjects were profiled by immunosequencing and related to cytomegalovirus serostatus. The aim of the study was to test whether cataloging public T cell receptors could identify signatures of past pathogen exposure. Besides the first cohort of roughly 640 subjects, a separate validation cohort made up of roughly 130 different subjects was used. Donor age, sex, ethnicity and CMV serostatus were collected together with the repertoire data. Every repertoire in the discovery cohort had been generated on one and the same sequencing platform. Typing coverage differed by locus: A, B, C, DRB1 and DQB1 were typed in about 620-630 donors, DQA1 in roughly 500, DPA1 in approximately 610, and DPB1 in around 490. In an earlier analysis of 587 of the donors, high-throughput TCR beta sequencing was used to judge whether each TCR beta V gene segment behaved as functional or pseudogenic. In a later genetic analysis, genome-wide SNP genotypes for 398 of the 666 donors were used, and that subset was treated as a discovery cohort. Roughly 5 DR-DQ haplotypes were handled as single units for association and clustering because linkage in the cohort was strong. Rather than drawing on any new phenotypic data, the later analysis identified candidate immune exposures from TCR beta sequences and the way those sequences occurred across donors. Of the roughly 390 genotyped donors, 75% to 85% were placed in the genetic ancestry cluster associated with self-reported Caucasian donors. HLA typing covered class I and class II loci at four-digit resolution. A later analysis re-examined previously published TCR beta repertoires from several hundred donors and added high-resolution HLA genotyping to investigate patterns of TCR occurrence.

Study-wide conclusions, independent of this receptor: The presence/absence analyses assumed that sequencing depth was roughly uniform across donors, and that assumption may not be true. In a later analysis, HLA-associated TCR beta chains showed more clonal expansion and lower generation probabilities than non-associated chains that were equally common. A further reported finding was that TCR beta sequences accurately predicted the HLA-A and HLA-B alleles for most subjects in the first cohort. According to a later analysis, parvovirus B19, influenza, CMV and Epstein-Barr virus appeared linked to several top co-occurrence clusters. Specific HLA alleles were associated with 16,951 TCR beta sequences at a false discovery rate of 0.05 in a later analysis. In this cohort, only TCR beta chains were sequenced, and detectable features were limited by the absence of alpha or paired-chain data. Most TCR sequences were seen in very few donors, while some public TCRs were found in many individuals. Linkage disequilibrium might explain the correlated functional status among segregating V segments, but an unknown experimental factor could not be excluded. A cluster of highly shared sequence variants was judged likely to be a technical artifact of the sequencing pipeline. In a later analysis, the rate of TCR association differed among HLA loci, with DRB1 alleles having the most associated TCRs and HLA-C alleles having the fewest. The only immune exposure information available for the cohort was CMV serostatus. According to the authors, the approach could potentially be generalized to other disease states and immunological phenotypes. The study gave a list of about 170 TCR beta chains associated with cytomegalovirus. Cytomegalovirus status was reported to be diagnosed by the classifier with high specificity and sensitivity in both the original and validation cohorts. Because some donors lacked HLA typing at each locus, the association tests relied only on the typed subset. Because counts were too low, fewer than 20 rarely observed V segments, including chromosome 9 orphons, were excluded from the earlier analysis of about 500 of the donors. In vitro tests confirmed that a few of the cytomegalovirus-associated TCR beta chains recognize cytomegalovirus antigens. In a later genetic analysis, fewer N-insertions in productive TCRs were reported among donors in an Asian-associated ancestry cluster than the approximately 670-donor mean. In a later analysis, most CMV-associated TCR beta chains were found to appear HLA-restricted, with HLA associations seemingly driven largely by CMV exposure. Assigning TCR associations to individual alleles was difficult when HLA alleles, especially DR and DQ, strongly co-occurred. Some IMGT-functional V segments, including TRBV6-2 and TRBV6-3, could not be told apart with the 87-base-pair reads, so those segments were excluded. An earlier analysis of around 540 of the donors showed that most TCR beta V segments appeared in productive rearrangements either about 90% or about 30% of the time, which broadly matched IMGT annotations. A later genetic analysis associated a missense DCLRE1C variant with V-gene and J-gene trimming of TCR beta chains, and an independent cohort replicated the association.

Details on this clone: Its antigen is currently not known. Base qualities are not provided; no much larger clone lies one nucleotide away.

Library generation was performed with the immunoSEQ multiplex PCR assay. For the multiplex PCR, a mixture combining 60 forward primers for TCR Vbeta segments and 13 reverse primers for TCR Jbeta segments was used. Amplification of the CDR3 region of rearranged TCR beta genes was performed with a multiplex PCR assay on genomic DNA. On the Illumina HiSeq System, the amplified TCR beta libraries were sequenced as 87-base-pair reads. In the paper's pipeline: Across the 700 or so repertoires, a later analysis counted 80 million or so unique TCR beta chains, 9 million to 14 million of which were shared by at least two donors. Raw reads were error-corrected and collapsed into unique sequences by a nearest-neighbor algorithm in which closely related sequences were merged to remove PCR and sequencing errors. CDR3 sequences were aligned to IMGT reference sequences to assign V, D and J gene segments. Each retained sequence needed at least a six-nucleotide match to both a V gene segment and a J gene segment. Rearrangements were classified as productive when the CDR3 lacked stop codons and remained in frame with V and J, and all other rearrangements were classified as non-productive. CDR3 was defined according to IMGT convention as the region running from the second conserved V-encoded cysteine to the conserved J-encoded phenylalanine. The earlier analysis of 500 to 600 of the donors excluded sequences that lacked an unambiguous match to a single V gene segment. In an earlier analysis of around 600 of the donors, V segments were called functional above 56.7% productive rearrangements and were called segregating when the between-donor standard deviation exceeded 5%. To diagnose cytomegalovirus status from the catalog of TCR beta chain sequences, a statistical classification framework was built. A later analysis assigned V and J genes by comparing TCR nucleotide sequences with IMGT/GENE-DB human TR gene sequences. The TCRdist pipeline was used in a later analysis to assign CDR3 sequences and most-parsimonious VDJ recombination scenarios. In a later analysis, each TCR beta chain was defined by its CDR3 amino acid sequence together with its V-gene family, and reads without a unique V-gene family were excluded. As a way to deal with suspected cross-contamination and a sequencing artifact, a later analysis dropped roughly 620 nucleotide sequences that were highly shared and had low generation probability. A later analysis calculated a clonal expansion index for each public chain from normalized within-repertoire ranks of inferred template counts. In a later analysis, generation probabilities were computed using a VDJ recombination model fitted to out-of-frame rearrangements, and the results were checked against IGoR. A later analysis scored TCR-TCR, TCR-HLA and TCR-CMV co-occurrence with hypergeometric tests, applying a repertoire-size bias correction to TCR pairs. False discovery rates were estimated in a later analysis by permuting HLA or CMV assignments 20 times. A later analysis grouped co-occurring TCRs with DBSCAN, adding TCRdist sequence similarity when clustering within HLA-allele-positive subsets. Co-occurrence clustering excluded repertoires with fewer than 30,000 or more than 120,000 public chains, plus five with anomalous nucleotide sharing. Not all clones reach the TCRdb copy of this immuneACCESS table, which keeps in-frame sequences only. Checked studies attribute under half of the gap to unresolved V genes and leave the rest unexplained. V, J and clone size are those of that table, while D and trimming were read from the DNA. This sample is represented by about 140,000 clones; 55% to 80% of them were singletons. The top ten constitute 1.3% of the sample.

The cohort comprised 710 or so healthy bone marrow donors. All cohort members were sampled while nominally healthy, although unrecorded immune exposures were likely present. The donor tested CMV seronegative, placing the donor among the roughly 340 seronegative members of the cohort. A peripheral blood sample was collected from each donor, and TCR beta sequencing was performed on peripheral blood mononuclear cells. Genomic DNA extraction from the blood cell samples was performed with the Qiagen DNeasy Blood Extraction Kit. V and J lose 5 bases and 3 bases, and a span of 15 bases separates them. The CDR3 holds 15 amino acids from the cysteine to the phenylalanine. The sequence is cut down to CDR3 DNA, 45 bases in frame from base 1. The CDR1 and CDR2 encoded by the germline V gene are MDHEN and SYDVKM.

Sequencing was performed on PBMCs. The rearranged segments are TRBV28 and TRBJ2-3; the D region possibly corresponds to TRBD2 (6 bases align). This clonotype was sampled from a middle-aged woman in good health and CMV-seronegative. The bases read TGTGCCAGCAGTATTAGCGGTAGAGGTACAGATACGCAGTATTTT. It is translated as CASSISGRGTDTQYF.